This T cell receptor (beta chain) was identified during a study of blood T cells in healthy people across ages. Germline loops: CDR1 DFQATT, CDR2 SNEGSKA (reference sequence). CDR3 size: 15 residues. The junction had 6 bases not matched to a gene; V was cut back by 1 base and J by 6 bases. A sample-barcoded 5' primer and a J-beta primer mix were used in a second PCR of roughly 7 to 11 cycles. TCRdb used MiXCR to reprocess the 5' RACE reads, holding one entry per CDR3 protein. The sample carries roughly 800,000 distinct CDR3 sequences, around 36% recorded once. The chain couples TRBV20-1 to TRBJ1-4, with TRBD1 matching 9 bases. The source is a man between 18 and 29 years old in good health. Sample: blood. The CDR3 reads CSARAVRTGDEKLFF. In DNA, the CDR3 is TGCAGTGCTAGAGCGGTTCGGACAGGGGATGAAAAACTGTTTTTT.